A selection of T cell receptor beta chains follows, all from one sample in a study of T cell responses to AZD1222 COVID-19 vaccine. TCRdb's copy holds only in-frame clones and misses some; the assay was immunoSEQ multiplex PCR. The sample shows about 150,000 clones, around 88% of them seen only once. Sample: peripheral blood, taken on day 0 of MenACWY control vaccination. All receptors come from an adult in good health. CDR3s leave out the opening cysteine and the closing phenylalanine or tryptophan.

TRBJ2-7	TRBV11-2	ASSLDFSTSGASYEQY
TRBJ1-4	TRBV28	ASGIGAVREKLF
TRBJ2-7	TRBV30	AWTTGTTTYEQY
TRBJ2-3	TRBV30	AWTQGLGDDTQY
TRBJ2-1	TRBV5-1	ASSSGTSGNEQF
TRBJ1-2	TRBV7-8	ASSLVPAANYGYT
TRBJ1-4	TRBV4-2	ASSQDHTARRTNEKLF
TRBJ2-1	TRBV7-3	ASSLTPGNEQF
TRBJ1-1	TRBV7-3	ASSLGRNTEAF
TRBJ2-1	TRBV23-1	ASSPLGRGFIHEQF
TRBJ2-2	TRBV4-3	ASSQDRGLNTGELF
TRBJ1-1	TRBV3-1/TRBV3-2	ASTALGRLNTEAF
TRBJ1-6	TRBV28	ASSLYRQGTVGNSPLH
TRBJ2-1	TRBV7-9	ASYRDRGIDYNEQF
TRBJ2-2	TRBV6-2/TRBV6-3	ASSKRENGELF
TRBJ2-7	TRBV30	AWSVLKAYEQY
TRBJ1-5	TRBV27	ASSLTGRSEQPQH
TRBJ2-3	TRBV7-8	ASSPPRGVSDTQY
TRBJ1-2	TRBV2	ASSEALPSGYT
TRBJ1-5	TRBV24-1	ATSPPGGGQPQH
TRBJ1-5	TRBV2	ASSVGPIHNQPQH
TRBJ1-2	TRBV21-1	ASSTGQANYGYT
TRBJ1-2	TRBV5-1	ASSLDQGGMGGYT
TRBJ2-3	TRBV24-1	ATSDRTAPTDTQY
TRBJ2-2	TRBV18	ASSLRTSERYTGELF
TRBJ1-1	TRBV11-3	ASTAVGGNTEAF
TRBJ2-3	TRBV9	ASSFTGTSGGGTDTQY
TRBJ2-7	TRBV14	ASSQTGQGAYEQY
TRBJ2-7	TRBV13	ASSPLPHRAASSYEQY
TRBJ1-2	TRBV27	ASSSPDRGKRGYT
TRBJ2-7	TRBV6-6	ASSYSASLGIYEQY
TRBJ1-2	TRBV28	ASSLPRQGRNGYT
TRBJ1-5	TRBV2	ASSEENQPQH
TRBJ1-4	TRBV28	ASRSIDRGDEKLF
TRBJ1-2	TRBV7-9	ASSLGRTNYGYT
TRBJ2-3	TRBV9	ASSVLHTYTDTQY
TRBJ2-5	TRBV28	ASSLKAKTQY
TRBJ2-1	TRBV28	ASRRGSRSNEQF
TRBJ2-1	TRBV19	ASTPGGGSSYNEQF
TRBJ2-5	TRBV6-2/TRBV6-3	ASSYSDRRRQETQY